This T cell receptor (beta chain) was obtained from a study of cytomegalovirus exposure and HLA in healthy donors. Study as a whole: The approximately 130 validation repertoires and the approximately 700 first-cohort repertoires shared a platform, a later analysis reported. Whole-study results and caveats: Reports indicated that the classifier achieved high specificity and sensitivity in diagnosing cytomegalovirus status. In vitro assays verified that a few CMV-associated chains recognized CMV antigens specifically. Subsequent analysis showed first-cohort TCR clusters tending to co-occur in some 120 validation repertoires.

Germline CDR1 SEHNR, CDR2 FQNEAQ (reference sequence). V was trimmed by 4 bases and J by 2 bases, leaving 12 bases between them. The CDR3 has 15 residues. Some clones are missing from TCRdb's copy, which holds only in-frame ones; the method was immunoSEQ multiplex PCR. The table has about 130,000 clones, approximately 80% seen once; the top ten hold 25% to 30%. This clone was recorded once. The target antigen is unknown. This chain joins TRBV7-9 and TRBJ1-3; possible D gene TRBD1, 5 bases. Sample: PBMCs. This clonotype was sampled from a man under 40 in good health and CMV-seropositive. The CDR3 here is CASSYEGAAGNTIYF. The CDR3 DNA sequence: TGTGCCAGCAGCTACGAAGGGGCGGCTGGAAACACCATATATTTT.